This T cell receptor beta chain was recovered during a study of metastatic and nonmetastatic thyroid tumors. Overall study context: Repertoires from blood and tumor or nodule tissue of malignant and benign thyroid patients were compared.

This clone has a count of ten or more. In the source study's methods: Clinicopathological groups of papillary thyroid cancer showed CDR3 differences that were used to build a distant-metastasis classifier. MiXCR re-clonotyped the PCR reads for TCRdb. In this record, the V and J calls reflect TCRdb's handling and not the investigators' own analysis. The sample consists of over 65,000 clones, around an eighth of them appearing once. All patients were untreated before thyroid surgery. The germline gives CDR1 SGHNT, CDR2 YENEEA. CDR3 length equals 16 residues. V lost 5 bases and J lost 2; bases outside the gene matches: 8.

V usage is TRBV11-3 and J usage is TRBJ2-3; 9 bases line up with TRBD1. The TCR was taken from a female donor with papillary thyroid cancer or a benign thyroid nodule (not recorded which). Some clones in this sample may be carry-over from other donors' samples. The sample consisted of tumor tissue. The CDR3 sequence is CASSPGGQGVTDTQYF. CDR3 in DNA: TGTGCCAGCAGCCCCGGGGGACAGGGTGTCACAGATACGCAGTATTTT.